Each of the 19 T cell receptor beta chains below was sequenced from the same sample in a study of cytomegalovirus exposure and HLA in healthy donors. This PCR relied on a set of 60 Vbeta primers and 13 Jbeta primers. Here immunoSEQ multiplex PCR was the method, and the copy in TCRdb shows in-frame clones only, minus some. The sample includes some 130,000 clones, about 66% of them seen just once. The specimen sequenced was PBMCs. The receptors here all came from a human donor in good health.

This clone was seen only once. CDR3 residues: CASSLGWGTSYEQYF. In nucleotides, the CDR3 is TGTGCCAGCAGCTTAGGGTGGGGCACTTCCTACGAGCAGTACTTC. The rearrangement links TRBV7-9 to TRBJ2-7; a weak D match, TRBD1 (5 bases). The V and J ends lost 1 base and 1 base respectively, with 11 bases between them. Germline loops: CDR1 SEHNR, CDR2 FQNEAQ (reference sequence). The CDR3 is 15 amino acids.

This sequence joins TRBV7-7 and TRBJ2-5; 10 bases agree with TRBD1. TRBJ2-7 matches the DNA end more closely, so the J call is doubtful. This CDR3 is built from 14 residues. From germline, CDR1 is SSHAT and CDR2 FNYEAQ (reference sequence). The CDR3 loop reads CASSTGTGDYEQYF. The CDR3 region has the DNA TGTGCCAGCAGCACCGGGACAGGGGACTACGAGCAGTACTTC.

The chain recombines TRBV14 with TRBJ2-7; 11 bases are a match to TRBD2. This CDR3 region has 16 residues. CDR1 and CDR2 (germline): SGHDN, FVKESK. V gave up 5 bases and J gave up 3 bases; unmatched junction bases: 9. The CDR3, as DNA: TGTGCCAGCAGCTTATTTAGCGGGAGGGCCGGCTACGAGCAGTACTTC. Translating it yields CASSLFSGRAGYEQYF.

The chain is built from TRBV28 and TRBJ1-2; the match to TRBD1 covers 7 bases. CDR3 length: 15 amino acids. V was pared by 5 bases and J by 6 bases, with 12 bases of the junction left unmatched. Germline V lookup: CDR1 MDHEN, CDR2 SYDVKM. The CDR3 DNA follows: TGTGCCAGCAGTGCCGGGACAGAGGTATTGGATGGCTACACCTTC. It specifies CASSAGTEVLDGYTF.

The chain is built from TRBV7-3 and TRBJ2-7; possible D gene TRBD1, 5 bases. The CDR3 contains 15 residues. Germline V CDR1 and CDR2: SGHTA, FQGTGA. The ends were cut back, 2 bases at V and 4 bases at J, with 15 bases in the middle. In nucleotides, the CDR3 is TGTGCCAGCAGCTTATCGGCAGGGAAGGGGTACGAGCAGTACTTC. The encoded protein is CASSLSAGKGYEQYF.

The chain joins TRBV15 to TRBJ1-2, with D possibly TRBD1 on 6 matching bases. Trimming stripped 0 bases from V and 5 bases from J, with 10 bases between. The germline gives CDR1 LNHNV, CDR2 YYDKDF (reference sequence). This CDR3 has 14 residues. CDR3: CATSRDPGVYGYTF. The CDR3 nucleotides are TGTGCCACCAGCAGAGATCCAGGGGTATATGGCTACACCTTC.

The chain uses TRBV11-3 and TRBJ2-2; 9 nucleotides align to TRBD1. The CDR3 is 14 residues long. From germline, CDR1 is SGHNT and CDR2 YENEEA. Trimming took 4 bases from V and 6 from J; bases not matched to a gene: 3. The CDR3 here is CASSSQGAAGELFF. In DNA form, the CDR3 reads TGTGCCAGCAGCTCACAGGGGGCGGCCGGGGAGCTGTTTTTT.

The chain has TRBV6-4 and TRBJ2-2, with 11 bases fitting TRBD2. CDR1 is MRHNA and CDR2 is SNTAGT in the germline V gene. The CDR3 spans 14 residues. V shed 8 bases and J 7 bases; nucleotides not matched to a gene: 6. The DNA of the CDR3 is TGTGCCAGCTCGACTAGCGGGGATAACGGGGAGCTGTTTTTT. Its translation: CASSTSGDNGELFF.

V is TRBV16 and J is TRBJ1-2, with a weak D call TRBD1 (6 bases). V was cut by 0 bases and J by 8 bases, with 13 bases left in between. Germline V lookup: CDR1 KGHSY, CDR2 FQNENV. The CDR3 is 14 residues long. CDR3 DNA: TGTGCCAGCAGCCAATCGGGGCGACAGGAGGGCTACACCTTC. Translation: CASSQSGRQEGYTF.

The chain combines TRBV18 with TRBJ1-1; 8 nucleotides align to TRBD1. CDR3 length equals 15 residues. Germline CDR1 KGHSH, CDR2 LQKENI. J lost 1 base, V lost 5 bases, and 6 bases had no gene match. The CDR3 region is CASSENRGGNTEAFF. CDR3 in DNA: TGTGCCAGCTCAGAAAACAGGGGGGGGAACACTGAAGCTTTCTTT.

On this clone: The limits of the CDR3 on the DNA are not certain, so only TCRdb's listed CDR3 is given. The chain is built from TRBV28 and TRBJ2-3; the listed D gene, TRBD1, was not tested against the DNA. Germline values: CDR1 MDHEN, CDR2 SYDVKM. The CDR3 is 15 amino acids in total, end residues counted. CDR3 amino acids: CASSFLAGGTDTQYF.

This clone showed up just a few times. The rearrangement uses TRBV19 and TRBJ1-6; D not resolved. The V gene lost 4 bases and the J gene lost 5 bases, with 15 bases spanning the gap. Germline CDR1 and CDR2: LNHDA and SQIVND (reference sequence). The CDR3 is 16 residues long. CDR3 nucleotides: TGTGCCAGTAGTAATTCTGGTTTGCGGAATAATTCACCCCTCCACTTT. It translates to CASSNSGLRNNSPLHF.

This clone has a handful of counts. The chain recombines TRBV6-1 with TRBJ2-1, with 7 bases that match TRBD1. The CDR3 contains 12 residues. Trimming at V came to 6 bases and at J to 8 bases, leaving 4 bases not matched to a gene. The germline V gene encodes CDR1 MNHNS and CDR2 SASEGT. The chain's CDR3 is CASSATGDEQFF. Written as DNA, the CDR3 is TGTGCCAGCAGCGCAACAGGGGATGAGCAGTTCTTC.

V usage is TRBV27 and J usage is TRBJ2-7, with D perhaps TRBD1 (5 bases). Looked up from germline, CDR1 is MNHEY and CDR2 is SMNVEV (reference sequence). CDR3 length: 12 residues. Deletions cut 6 bases from V and 11 bases from J, with 17 bases between. The CDR3 spells CASSNTQGSEYF. The CDR3 DNA follows: TGTGCCAGCAGCAACACCCAGGGATCTGAGTACTTC.

The V and J genes are TRBV2 and TRBJ1-4; 7 nucleotides agree with TRBD1. Germline CDR1 is SNHLY and CDR2 is FYNNEI. The CDR3 runs to 16 residues. The ends lost 6 bases at V and 0 bases at J; junction bases unmatched: 7. CDR3: CASSSQGVATNEKLFF. CDR3 DNA sequence: TGTGCCAGCAGCAGTCAGGGGGTTGCAACTAATGAAAAACTGTTTTTT.

This rearrangement joins TRBV29-1 to TRBJ2-7, with 11 nucleotides matching TRBD2. CDR1 SQVTM and CDR2 ANQGSEA come from the germline V gene. The ends lost 4 bases at V and 4 bases at J; junction bases unmatched: 6. This CDR3 contains 14 residues. Here the CDR3 reads CSVVFSSGRYEQYF. CDR3 in DNA: TGCAGCGTTGTTTTTTCTAGCGGGAGGTACGAGCAGTACTTC.

The V and J genes are TRBV15 and TRBJ2-5; the D gene is possibly TRBD1 (5 bases). Trimming took off 2 bases at V and 7 bases at J, with 17 bases between the two ends. CDR3 length equals 15 residues. Germline CDR1 reads LNHNV; CDR2 reads YYDKDF (reference sequence). The CDR3, as DNA: TGTGCCACCAGCAGAACCAGGGCGGCCAGTGGGACCCAGTACTTC. Amino acid sequence: CATSRTRAASGTQYF.

Of note for this clone: One junction end disagrees with the germline gene, perhaps due to a read error. The V gene is TRBV7-7, the J gene TRBJ2-7, with TRBD1 matching 8 bases. Looked up from germline, CDR1 is SSHAT and CDR2 is FNYEAQ (reference sequence). The CDR3 runs to 14 residues. CDR3 region: CASSYGTGPYEQYF. CDR3 bases: TGTGCTAGCAGCTACGGGACAGGCCCTTACGAGCAGTACTTC.

The V gene is TRBV29-1, the J gene TRBJ2-1, with TRBD1 identical over 7 bases. The CDR3 has 12 residues. Germline V gene data show CDR1 as SQVTM and CDR2 as ANQGSEA. The trim removed 4 bases at V and 7 bases at J, leaving 4 bases unmatched. Here the CDR3 DNA reads TGCAGCGTTGCCTCACAGGGGAATGAGCAGTTCTTC. Amino acids: CSVASQGNEQFF.